What follows are 32 T cell receptor beta chains derived from one specimen sequenced in a study of blood T cell repertoires in COVID-19. Here immunoSEQ multiplex PCR was the method, and the copy in TCRdb shows in-frame clones only, minus some. The sample lists tens of thousands of clones, 82% occurring once. Source material: peripheral blood. Source of these receptors: a woman older than 75 with acute or convalescent COVID-19.

The rearrangement joins TRBV11-2 to TRBJ1-1, with a possible D match to TRBD1 (5 bases). Trimming took 0 bases from V and 1 from J, leaving 12 bases between them. Germline CDR1 reads SGHAT; CDR2 reads FQNNGV. The CDR3 is 16 residues long. DNA for the CDR3: TGTGCCAGCAGCTTAGATTGGAGGGGTTCGAACACTGAAGCTTTCTTT. Amino acids: CASSLDWRGSNTEAFF.

The chain combines TRBV19 with TRBJ1-1; a possible D gene is TRBD1 (6 bases). V dropped 2 bases and J dropped 5 bases, with 18 bases sitting between them. The CDR3 runs to 16 residues. Looked up from germline, CDR1 is LNHDA and CDR2 is SQIVND (reference sequence). The CDR3 spells CASSITLRGGGTEAFF. For the CDR3, the DNA is TGTGCCAGTAGTATAACCCTCCGAGGGGGTGGTACTGAAGCTTTCTTT. Full variable domain (missing parts from reference TRBV19 and TRBJ1-1): DGGITQSPKYLFRKEGQNVTLSCEQNLNHDAMYWYRQDPGQGLRLIYYSQIVNDFQKGDIAEGYSVSREKKESFPLTVTSAQKNPTAFYLCASSITLRGGGTEAFFGQGTRLTVV.

The chain joins TRBV6-1 to TRBJ2-3, with TRBD2 as a possible D gene (7 bases). This CDR3 comprises 13 residues. Germline V gene lookup returns CDR1 MNHNS and CDR2 SASEGT. The V end lost 1 base, the J end lost 7 bases, and 9 bases lay between the germline ends. The CDR3 sequence: CASSEEGGNTQYF. DNA of the CDR3: TGTGCCAGCAGTGAAGAGGGGGGGAATACGCAGTATTTT.

The chain uses TRBV7-8 and TRBJ1-4, with D unclear. The V gene's germline CDR1 is SGHVS and CDR2 FQNEAQ. There are 13 residues in the CDR3. Trimming removed 1 base from V and 8 bases from J, with 8 bases in between. As DNA, the CDR3 is TGTGCCAGCAGCTTAGGGGCGGGGGAAAAACTGTTTTTT. Protein: CASSLGAGEKLFF.

This clone has more than one count but fewer than ten. The gene calls are TRBV2 and TRBJ2-1, with 8 bases matching TRBD2. The trim removed 6 bases at V and 7 bases at J, leaving 8 bases unmatched. The CDR3 extends over 14 amino acids. Germline V CDR1 and CDR2: SNHLY, FYNNEI. CDR3 sequence (DNA): TGTGCCAGCAGGGGCTTAGCGGGATATAATGAGCAGTTCTTC. This translates into CASRGLAGYNEQFF.

The V gene is TRBV4-3, the J gene TRBJ1-5; perhaps TRBD1 as D (5 bases). The CDR3 totals 14 residues. V lost 0 bases to trimming and J lost 7 bases, with 10 bases between them. Germline lookup yields CDR1 LGHNA and CDR2 YSLEER. CDR3 residues: CASSQEIRGQPQHF. CDR3 nucleotide sequence: TGCGCCAGCAGCCAAGAGATTAGGGGACAGCCCCAGCATTTT.

The chain uses TRBV3-1 (or the pseudogene TRBV3-2) and TRBJ2-2; D remains unclear. V lost 4 bases, J lost 5 bases, and 8 bases lay in between. CDR1 and CDR2 (germline): LGHDT, YNNKEL (reference sequence). This CDR3 is built from 13 residues. The CDR3 loop reads CASSPKLTGELFF. The CDR3 coding sequence is TGTGCCAGCAGCCCGAAGCTAACCGGGGAGCTGTTTTTT.

The chain recombines TRBV10-3 with TRBJ2-3, with TRBD1 as a possible D gene (6 bases). V lost 2 bases and J lost 7, with 10 bases in between. Per the germline V gene, CDR1 is ENHRY and CDR2 is SYGVKD. This CDR3 has 13 residues. Here the CDR3 DNA reads TGTGCCATCAGTGAGACAGGGTCAAATACGCAGTATTTT. It translates to CAISETGSNTQYF.

The V call is TRBV9, the J call TRBJ1-2; D uncertain. V was clipped by 4 bases and J by 4 bases, with 8 bases between them. Germline loops: CDR1 SGDLS, CDR2 YYNGEE. The CDR3 covers 12 residues. The CDR3 sequence is CASSLRSYGYTF. The CDR3 DNA sequence: TGTGCCAGCAGCTTACGGAGCTATGGCTACACCTTC.

The chain uses TRBV30 and TRBJ2-7; D is perhaps TRBD1 (6 bases). Germline CDR1 and CDR2: GTSNPN and SVGIG (reference sequence). V lost 7 bases and J lost 4, with 17 bases in between. The CDR3 sequence is 13 residues long. CDR3 nucleotide sequence: TGTGCCTCTGACAGGCCCGGACGATACGAGCAGTACTTC. This codes for CASDRPGRYEQYF.

This chain connects TRBV3-1 (or the pseudogene TRBV3-2) to TRBJ1-2; 9 bases agree with TRBD1. This CDR3 comprises 16 residues. The V and J ends lost 2 bases and 4 bases, in that order; junction bases with no gene match: 8. The V gene's germline CDR1 is LGHDT and CDR2 YNNKEL (reference sequence). The CDR3 DNA reads TGTGCCAGCAGCCAACTGGGACAGGGTCGAGGCTATGGCTACACCTTC. Encoded protein: CASSQLGQGRGYGYTF.

This clone occurred once. CDR3 in amino acids: CASSLGRQGVAGANVLTF. The CDR3 bases are TGTGCCAGCAGCTTAGGCCGGCAGGGGGTGGCGGGGGCCAACGTCCTGACTTTC. This chain connects TRBV7-2 to TRBJ2-6, with 7 bases lining up with TRBD1. This CDR3 region has 18 residues. Germline CDR1 and CDR2: SGHTA and FQGNSA. Trimming at V came to 1 base and at J to 4 bases, leaving 10 bases not matched to a gene.

The rearrangement joins TRBV6-5 to TRBJ1-2; no clear D gene. CDR1 and CDR2 from the germline V gene are MNHEY and SVGAGI. V lost 7 bases, J lost 3 bases, and 9 bases lay in between. The CDR3 spans 12 residues. The CDR3: CASMTLYYGYTF. The CDR3 DNA reads TGTGCCAGCATGACACTCTACTATGGCTACACCTTC.

The chain uses TRBV29-1 and TRBJ2-1; perhaps TRBD1 as D (6 bases). The V gene's germline CDR1 is SQVTM and CDR2 ANQGSEA. V lost 5 bases and J 3 bases, leaving 14 bases between the germline ends. There are 14 residues in the CDR3. In DNA, the CDR3 is TGCAGCGTTATAGGACAGTCAGGCTACAATGAGCAGTTCTTC. This sequence encodes CSVIGQSGYNEQFF.

The J gene is TRBJ2-5, the V gene TRBV5-4; TRBD1 agrees at 9 bases. This CDR3 is 14 amino acids long. V dropped 4 bases and J dropped 4; count of bases not matched to a gene: 5. Germline V CDR1 and CDR2: SGHNT, YYREEE (reference sequence). Written as DNA, the CDR3 is TGTGCCAGCAGCCCGGGACAGGGTGCAGAGACCCAGTACTTC. Its protein product is CASSPGQGAETQYF.

V gene TRBV3-1 (or the pseudogene TRBV3-2) combines with J gene TRBJ1-2; D gene ambiguous. V lost 8 bases, J lost 4 bases, and 8 bases lay in between. Germline CDR1 is LGHDT and CDR2 is YNNKEL (reference sequence). The length of the CDR3 is 11 residues. The CDR3 here is CASGDFYGYTF. In nucleotides, the CDR3 is TGTGCCAGCGGAGACTTCTATGGCTACACCTTC.

The chain links TRBV18 to TRBJ2-3; TRBD2 is a possible D gene (6 bases). Per germline, CDR1 KGHSH and CDR2 LQKENI. Trimming stripped 3 bases from V and 3 bases from J, with 10 bases between. The CDR3 contains 14 residues. Here the CDR3 DNA reads TGTGCCAGCTCACCTCTGGGGGGTACAGATACGCAGTATTTT. Encoded protein: CASSPLGGTDTQYF.

This chain uses TRBV15 with TRBJ1-1; the D gene is possibly TRBD1 (6 bases). Per germline, CDR1 LNHNV and CDR2 YYDKDF (reference sequence). V was shortened by 3 bases and J by 8 bases, with 22 bases between the two germline ends. The CDR3 is 16 amino acids. CDR3 region: CATSRRPGHFPREAFF. The DNA of the CDR3 is TGTGCCACCAGCAGGAGACCGGGACACTTCCCAAGGGAAGCTTTCTTT. Based on the CDR3 plus reference TRBV15 and TRBJ1-1, the full variable domain is DAMVIQNPRYQVTQFGKPVTLSCSQTLNHNVMYWYQQKSSQAPKLLFHYYDKDFNNEADTPDNFQSRRPNTSFCFLDIRSPGLGDTAMYLCATSRRPGHFPREAFFGQGTRLTVV.

CDR3 amino acids: CASYPRGRGTEAFF. The CDR3 bases are TGTGCCAGCTACCCCAGGGGGCGCGGCACTGAAGCTTTCTTT. The J gene is TRBJ1-1, the V gene TRBV6-1, with TRBD1 matching 8 bases. CDR1 and CDR2 from the germline V gene are MNHNS and SASEGT. The CDR3 consists of 14 residues. Unmatched junction bases numbered 9, after V lost 8 bases and J lost 4 bases.

This chain connects TRBV7-9 to TRBJ2-1, with 8 bases identical to TRBD1. The CDR3 contains 15 residues. V trimming: 4 bases; J trimming: 4 bases; junction bases outside the gene matches: 6. In germline, CDR1 is SEHNR, CDR2 FQNEAQ (reference sequence). CDR3 nucleotide sequence: TGTGCCAGCAGCTCACCGGGACAGGCTTACAATGAGCAGTTCTTC. This codes for CASSSPGQAYNEQFF.

On this clone: A clone one base away is much larger, so this may be a read error. The CDR3: CASSPDSDYGYTF. The CDR3 nucleotides read TGTGCCAGCAGCCCTGACAGTGACTATGGCTACACCTTC. The chain recombines TRBV14 with TRBJ1-2; tentatively, D is TRBD1 (5 bases). The V gene lost 4 bases and the J gene lost 3 bases, with 9 bases spanning the gap. The V gene's germline CDR1 is SGHDN and CDR2 FVKESK. This CDR3 spans 13 amino acids.

This rearrangement joins TRBV9 to TRBJ2-1, with a tentative D call TRBD2 (6 bases). The CDR3 spans 16 residues. V shed 0 bases and J shed 2 bases, with 12 bases lying between them. CDR1 and CDR2 from the germline V gene are SGDLS and YYNGEE. DNA for the CDR3: TGTGCCAGCAGCGTAGTTGGAGGGGAGGCCTACAATGAGCAGTTCTTC. This translates into CASSVVGGEAYNEQFF.

J is TRBJ2-7 and V is TRBV9; 7 bases are a match to TRBD2. The CDR3 length is 14 residues. Trimming cost V 4 bases and J 7 bases; bases outside gene matches: 11. The germline CDR1 and CDR2 sequences are SGDLS and YYNGEE. The CDR3 region has the DNA TGTGCCAGCAGCACCCTTGGGGAGGGAGGGGAGCAGTACTTC. It translates to CASSTLGEGGEQYF.

In its sample, this clone was seen once. The rearrangement joins TRBV4-1 to TRBJ2-3; 9 nucleotides agree with TRBD1. Germline CDR1 is MGHRA and CDR2 is YSYEKL. The V gene end was trimmed by 1 base and the J gene end by 10 bases; junction bases not matched to a gene: 18. CDR3 length: 18 amino acids. Here the CDR3 DNA reads TGCGCCAGCAGCCAAGCAGTCCACCGGGACAGGGATTTCAGGGCGCAGTATTTT. Translated: CASSQAVHRDRDFRAQYF.

This chain uses TRBV19 with TRBJ2-2, with 10 bases aligning to TRBD2. This CDR3 contains 21 residues. V trimming: 4 bases; J trimming: 1 base; junction bases outside the gene matches: 18. Per the germline V gene, CDR1 is LNHDA and CDR2 is SQIVND (reference sequence). CDR3 nucleotide sequence: TGTGCCAGTAGTAAGCTAGCGGGAGACCTTGGGACCCTCAAGAACACCGGGGAGCTGTTTTTT. This codes for CASSKLAGDLGTLKNTGELFF. The full variable domain, in which reference TRBV19 and TRBJ2-2 provide the parts outside the CDR3, is DGGITQSPKYLFRKEGQNVTLSCEQNLNHDAMYWYRQDPGQGLRLIYYSQIVNDFQKGDIAEGYSVSREKKESFPLTVTSAQKNPTAFYLCASSKLAGDLGTLKNTGELFFGEGSRLTVL.

This clone was observed a single time. V is TRBV27 and J is TRBJ2-1; TRBD1 matches 8 bases. The CDR3 is made up of 14 amino acids. The V gene end was trimmed by 5 bases and the J gene end by 0 bases; junction bases not matched to a gene: 0. CDR1 MNHEY and CDR2 SMNVEV come from the germline V gene (reference sequence). CDR3: CASSGQGSYNEQFF. The CDR3 DNA reads as TGTGCCAGCAGTGGACAGGGCTCCTACAATGAGCAGTTCTTC.

This chain joins TRBV19 and TRBJ2-1; tentatively, D is TRBD2 (6 bases). The CDR3 totals 16 residues. Germline V gene data show CDR1 as LNHDA and CDR2 as SQIVND (reference sequence). V lost 2 bases to trimming and J lost 5 bases, with 16 bases between them. CDR3 DNA sequence: TGTGCCAGTAGTATACCAACGATGGGACTCAACAATGAGCAGTTCTTC. Its translation: CASSIPTMGLNNEQFF.

The chain is built from TRBV27 and TRBJ2-1, with TRBD2 matching 9 bases. The CDR3 covers 15 residues. With 3 bases clipped from V and 2 bases from J, the junction kept 2 bases outside the gene matches. Germline V CDR1 and CDR2: MNHEY, SMNVEV (reference sequence). As DNA, the CDR3 is TGTGCCAGCAGTTTTGGCGGGAGGGCCTACAATGAGCAGTTCTTC. Protein product: CASSFGGRAYNEQFF.

This clone has just one count. The chain carries TRBV2 and TRBJ1-2; tentative D call: TRBD1 (5 bases). The V end lost 3 bases, the J end lost 7 bases, and 6 bases lay between the germline ends. CDR3 length: 11 amino acids. Per germline, CDR1 SNHLY and CDR2 FYNNEI. CDR3 sequence reads: CASSEGGGYTF. For the CDR3, the DNA is TGTGCCAGCAGTGAGGGGGGTGGCTACACCTTC.

This clone is classed as large. This rearrangement joins TRBV30 to TRBJ1-1; weak D call: TRBD1 (5 bases). The germline V gene has CDR1 GTSNPN and CDR2 SVGIG (reference sequence). The ends were cut back, 3 bases at V and 4 bases at J, with 12 bases in the middle. The CDR3 extends over 13 amino acids. The CDR3 DNA reads as TGTGCCTGGAGGGCTGACAGACGCACTGAAGCTTTCTTT. The encoded protein is CAWRADRRTEAFF.

The count of this clone is one. The rearrangement links TRBV24-1 to TRBJ1-2, with D tentatively TRBD1 (6 bases). Trimming cost V 10 bases and J 1 base, with 9 bases left between them. This CDR3 comprises 12 residues. Germline lookup yields CDR1 KGHDR and CDR2 SFDVKD. CDR3: CATQGLNYGYTF. CDR3 DNA sequence: TGTGCCACTCAGGGGCTTAACTATGGCTACACCTTC.

This chain connects TRBV15 to TRBJ1-2; 9 nucleotides match TRBD1. CDR1 and CDR2 from the germline V gene are LNHNV and YYDKDF (reference sequence). V lost 8 bases, J lost 5 bases, and 3 bases stayed unmatched. This CDR3 has 12 amino acids. This CDR3 is CATAQGAYGYTF. The CDR3 region has the DNA TGTGCCACCGCACAGGGGGCTTATGGCTACACCTTC.